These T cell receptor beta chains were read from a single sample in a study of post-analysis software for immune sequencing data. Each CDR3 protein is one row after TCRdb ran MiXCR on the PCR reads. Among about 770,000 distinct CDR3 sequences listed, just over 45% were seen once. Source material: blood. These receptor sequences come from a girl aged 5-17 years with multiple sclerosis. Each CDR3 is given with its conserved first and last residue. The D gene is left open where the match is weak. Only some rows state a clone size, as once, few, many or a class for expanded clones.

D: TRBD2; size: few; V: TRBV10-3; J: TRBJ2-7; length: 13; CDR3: CAISSGRAEQQYF; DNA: TGTGCCATCAGTAGCGGGAGGGCCGAGCAGCAGTACTTC
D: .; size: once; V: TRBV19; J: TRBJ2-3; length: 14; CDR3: CASRMVGVGDTQYF; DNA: TGTGCCAGTAGGATGGTGGGAGTGGGAGATACGCAGTATTTT
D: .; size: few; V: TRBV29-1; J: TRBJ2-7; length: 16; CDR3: CSVAPQSPQLGYEQYF; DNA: TGCAGCGTTGCTCCCCAATCTCCTCAACTAGGGTACGAGCAGTACTTC
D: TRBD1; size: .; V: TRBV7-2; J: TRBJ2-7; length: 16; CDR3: CASSESPGQGTYEQYF; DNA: TGTGCCAGCAGCGAATCCCCGGGACAGGGGACCTACGAGCAGTACTTC
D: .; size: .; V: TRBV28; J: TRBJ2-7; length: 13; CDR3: CASSFGAINEQYF; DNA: TGTGCCAGCAGTTTTGGGGCAATTAACGAGCAGTACTTC
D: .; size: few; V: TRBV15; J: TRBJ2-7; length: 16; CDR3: CATSRHELGSSYEQYF; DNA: TGTGCCACCAGCAGACACGAGCTCGGAAGCTCCTACGAGCAGTACTTC
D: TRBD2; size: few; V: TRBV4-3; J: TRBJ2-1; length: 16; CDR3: CASSQERTLAGNEQFF; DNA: TGCGCCAGCAGCCAAGAAAGGACCCTAGCGGGCAATGAGCAGTTCTTC
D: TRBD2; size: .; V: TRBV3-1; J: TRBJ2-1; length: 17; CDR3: CASSQGRLRLADNEQFF; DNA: TGTGCCAGCAGCCAAGGGAGGCTGCGACTAGCGGACAATGAGCAGTTCTTC
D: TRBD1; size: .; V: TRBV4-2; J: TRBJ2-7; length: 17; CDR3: CASSQDPSGDRAYEQYF; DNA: TGTGCCAGCAGCCAAGACCCGTCCGGGGACAGGGCTTACGAGCAGTACTTC
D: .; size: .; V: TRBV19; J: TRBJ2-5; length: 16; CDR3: CASSIGQVSWGETQYF; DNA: TGTGCCAGTAGTATCGGGCAGGTATCCTGGGGGGAGACCCAGTACTTC
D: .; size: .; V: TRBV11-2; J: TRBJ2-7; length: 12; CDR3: CASSPSSPEQYF; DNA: TGTGCCAGCAGCCCGAGCTCCCCCGAGCAGTACTTC
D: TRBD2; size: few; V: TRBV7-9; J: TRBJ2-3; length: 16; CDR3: CASSNPGLAAPDTQYF; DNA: TGTGCCAGCAGCAACCCCGGACTAGCGGCCCCAGATACGCAGTATTTT
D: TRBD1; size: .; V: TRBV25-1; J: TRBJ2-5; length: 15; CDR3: CASSALDRGKGTQYF; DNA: TGTGCCAGCAGTGCCCTGGACAGGGGGAAAGGGACCCAGTACTTC
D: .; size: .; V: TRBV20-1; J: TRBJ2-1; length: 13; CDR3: CSAGKAESNEQFF; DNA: TGCAGTGCTGGCAAGGCGGAGAGTAATGAGCAGTTCTTC
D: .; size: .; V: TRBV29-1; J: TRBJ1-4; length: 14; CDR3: CSALGGPTNEKLFF; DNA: TGCAGCGCCCTTGGGGGCCCAACTAATGAAAAACTGTTTTTT
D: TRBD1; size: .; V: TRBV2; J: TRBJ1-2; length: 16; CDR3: CASSELFRDRDPGYTF; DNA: TGTGCCAGCAGTGAACTGTTTAGGGACAGGGATCCTGGCTACACCTTC
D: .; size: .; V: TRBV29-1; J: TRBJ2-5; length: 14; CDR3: CSVEGPGAQETQYF; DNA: TGCAGCGTTGAAGGACCCGGGGCTCAAGAGACCCAGTACTTC
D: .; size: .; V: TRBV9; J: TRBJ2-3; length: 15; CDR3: CASSEGFPGTDTQYF; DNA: TGTGCCAGCAGCGAGGGCTTCCCGGGGACAGATACGCAGTATTTT
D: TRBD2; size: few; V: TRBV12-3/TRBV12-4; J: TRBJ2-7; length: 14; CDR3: CASSQAGALERQYF; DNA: TGTGCCAGCAGTCAAGCGGGGGCCCTCGAGAGACAGTACTTC
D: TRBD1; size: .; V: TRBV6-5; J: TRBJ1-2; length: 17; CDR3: CASSYSQTRGANYGYTF; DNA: TGTGCCAGCAGTTATTCTCAAACCAGGGGGGCTAACTATGGCTACACCTTC
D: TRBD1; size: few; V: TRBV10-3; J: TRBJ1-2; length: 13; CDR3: CAISADRLYGYTF; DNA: TGTGCCATCAGCGCGGACAGGCTCTATGGCTACACCTTC
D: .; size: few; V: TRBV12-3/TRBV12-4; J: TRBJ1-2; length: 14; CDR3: CASSLTSSNYGYTF; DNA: TGTGCCAGCAGTTTAACGAGCTCTAACTATGGCTACACCTTC
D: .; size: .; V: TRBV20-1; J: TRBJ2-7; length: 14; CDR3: CSASSWAPSYEQYF; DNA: TGCAGTGCTTCTAGTTGGGCCCCTTCCTACGAGCAGTACTTC